This T cell receptor beta chain originates from a study of CD8 T cells in ankylosing spondylitis. Study-wide results and limits: Reports say disease-linked clones showed up significantly more in matched ankylosing spondylitis synovial fluid.

The CDR3 loop spans 15 amino acids. Germline loops: CDR1 SGHTA, CDR2 FQGNSA. Trimming took off 8 bases at V and 0 bases at J, with 13 bases between the two ends. TCRdb reprocessed the 5' RACE reads via MiXCR and lists one record per CDR3 protein. This table holds around 25,000 distinct CDR3 sequences, around 13% found once. This clonotype came up many times. Its specificity is unknown. Sequencing was performed on blood. The sequence came from a male donor with ankylosing spondylitis or in good health (not recorded which). This sequence joins TRBV7-2 and TRBJ2-2, with TRBD2 as a possible D gene (5 bases). CDR3 region: CASARGTTNTGELFF. CDR3 nucleotides: TGTGCCAGCGCCCGGGGAACTACGAACACCGGGGAGCTGTTTTTT.